This paragraph covers one TCR beta chain sequence. Its antigen specificity is not known. Within one base of it there is no much larger clone, and no base qualities were kept. For CDR1 and CDR2, the germline V gene lists SGHTA and FQGNSA. Reading from cysteine to phenylalanine, the CDR3 counts 11 amino acids. Left in the record is the CDR3 DNA by itself, 33 bases read in frame from the first base. Relative to germline, V is 8 bases shorter and J is 7 bases shorter, with 9 bases between their ends. The sample belongs to a study of blood T cell repertoires in COVID-19 (dated by TCRdb to the early 2020s). Describing the broader study: For ImmuneRACE Cohort 3, a participant was defined as recovered based on two consecutive negative NP/OP PCR tests, clearance by a healthcare professional, or resolution of symptoms. The repertoires were released in a freely available public database intended as a resource for research on the immune response to SARS-CoV-2. Deeply sampled blood TCRbeta repertoires from subjects exposed to, actively infected with, or recovered from COVID-19 were included in the dataset. Where available, HLA class I and class II types were taken from metadata supplied by the sample provider and were not determined by assay-based typing. Samples covering the acute and convalescent phases of COVID-19 were provided by collaborators in the United States, Italy and Spain. Samples were obtained from the ongoing ImmuneRACE study (first 160 participants) and from 1,254 subjects provided by 6 global collaborators. The prospective study material was composed of cDNA or gDNA derived from T cells, B-cell-depleted T cells, or PBMCs. The sample metadata nearly always contained a de-identified subject ID, COVID-19 status, age in years and sex. What the authors observed across the whole study: How much clinical and demographic metadata was included differed by source and by participant, and the metadata was provided uncurated.

The immunoSEQ Assay, a bias-controlled multiplex PCR, was used to amplify TCRbeta CDR3 regions from genomic DNA. For the original study's pipeline: Within the assay, amplification of reference gene primers was used to estimate how many nucleated cells each sample contained. Sequence reads were collapsed and filtered to measure the absolute abundance of every unique TCRbeta CDR3 rearrangement. Productive Simpson clonality was computed per sample as the square root of Simpson's diversity index over productive rearrangements. TCRdb carries this immuneACCESS record with in-frame sequences only. Its versions omit some clonotypes, under half of them owing to an unresolved V gene in the studies checked, with the rest unexplained. That table furnishes V, J and clone size, whereas the DNA furnished D and trimming. A total of approximately 360,000 clones appear in this sample, 70% to 90% of them only once. The top ten constitute around 2% of the sample.

Participants in the prospective study were aged roughly 18 to 89 years, lived in 20 to 25 United States geographic areas, and enrolled through a virtual design. In the prospective study, participants were assigned to cohorts based on the clinical history participants reported in a screening survey and a study questionnaire. Mobile phlebotomists in the prospective study collected whole blood, serum and a nasopharyngeal or oropharyngeal swab from every participant. Prospective study participants could optionally give additional blood draws and questionnaires over a roughly 2-month period. Before DNA extraction, blood samples from the prospective study were shipped at room temperature or frozen.

This sequence uses TRBV7-2 and TRBJ2-1, with an unclear D gene assignment. The sequence derives from a man aged 35-49 years in a cohort exposed to, infected with or recovered from COVID-19 (not recorded which). Specimen: PBMCs or T cells enriched from blood (not recorded which). The CDR3 here reads CASRTVNEQFF. The nucleotides are TGTGCCAGCCGAACGGTGAATGAGCAGTTCTTC.